The clone carrying this T cell receptor beta chain came up once. Its antigen is undetermined. This sample is part of a study of cytomegalovirus exposure and HLA in healthy donors. Broader study findings: Productive status was seen about 87% or about 30% of the time for most TCR beta V segments in an earlier analysis. An Asian-associated ancestry cluster reportedly showed fewer N-insertions than the approximately 650-donor mean in a later analysis. A few of the chains that were CMV-associated were confirmed in vitro to be specific for CMV antigens.

Between the trimmed V and J ends, which lost 4 bases and 3 bases, there was a span of 13 bases. This CDR3 contains 15 residues. Germline CDR1 MNHNS, CDR2 SASEGT. 13 Jbeta primers and 60 Vbeta primers were used for the PCR. Assay: immunoSEQ multiplex PCR; the TCRdb copy retains only in-frame clones and omits some. The sample has 130,000 or so clones; approximately 74% are singletons. The sequenced sample was PBMCs. The receptor's source is a man aged 18 to 29 in good health and CMV-seropositive. The genes are TRBV6-1 and TRBJ2-4, with D uncertain. The CDR3 sequence: CASSVWSYGKNIQYF. The CDR3 region has the DNA TGTGCCAGCAGTGTATGGAGCTACGGCAAAAACATTCAGTACTTC.